This passage covers 15 T cell receptor beta chains from one sample sequenced in a study of T-cell memory formation after mild COVID-19. MiXCR, run by TCRdb on the 5' RACE reads, gives a single entry per CDR3 protein. The repertoire holds under 300,000 distinct CDR3 sequences, with approximately 8% as singletons. Sample: PBMCs or a T cell subset sorted from them (not recorded which). These receptors originate from a man between 18 and 35 years old who had mild COVID-19 (a few samples of this study predate the infection). Cell type and time point are not known.

V is TRBV7-9 and J is TRBJ2-2; D is undetermined. The ends were cut back, 2 bases at V and 6 bases at J, with 7 bases in the middle. Germline V gene lookup returns CDR1 SEHNR and CDR2 FQNEAQ (reference sequence). CDR3 length: 13 amino acids. This chain's CDR3 is CASSLYGPGELFF. The CDR3 DNA sequence: TGTGCCAGCAGCTTATATGGCCCCGGGGAGCTGTTTTTT. The whole variable domain, remainder taken from reference TRBV7-9 and TRBJ2-2, is DTGVSQNPRHKITKRGQNVTFRCDPISEHNRLYWYRQTLGQGPEFLTYFQNEAQLEKSRLLSDRFSAERPKGSFSTLEIQRTEQGDSAMYLCASSLYGPGELFFGEGSRLTVL.

This rearrangement joins TRBV12-3 or TRBV12-4 to TRBJ2-5; 11 bases line up with TRBD2. After removal of 2 bases from V and 4 bases from J, the junction contained 12 bases not matched to a gene. The CDR3 is 18 amino acids. DNA for the CDR3: TGTGCCAGCAGTTTAAACCTAGCGGGGGGACCGTTTGGAGAGACCCAGTACTTC. It codes for CASSLNLAGGPFGETQYF.

The CDR3 region is CASSYATTSGGSTDTQYF. The CDR3 region has the DNA TGTGCCAGCAGTTACGCGACAACTAGCGGGGGGAGCACAGATACGCAGTATTTT. The rearrangement joins TRBV6-5 to TRBJ2-3, with 12 bases lining up with TRBD2. The V gene's germline CDR1 is MNHEY and CDR2 SVGAGI. This CDR3 is 18 amino acids long. J gave up 0 bases and V 2 bases, and 6 bases lay outside the gene matches.

This clonotype has a count of ten or more. CDR3 bases: TGTGCCAGCAGCCCCGGACAGGGAGATTCACCCCTCCACTTT. This sequence encodes CASSPGQGDSPLHF. This sequence joins TRBV9 and TRBJ1-6, with 8 bases aligning to TRBD1. There are 14 residues in the CDR3. The germline V gene has CDR1 SGDLS and CDR2 YYNGEE. V lost 4 bases and J lost 8; bases outside the gene matches: 5.

This clonotype has more than one count but fewer than ten. The V gene is TRBV6-5, the J gene TRBJ1-2; no reliable D call. CDR1 and CDR2 from the germline V gene are MNHEY and SVGAGI. This CDR3 comprises 15 residues. The ends were cut back, 2 bases at V and 7 bases at J, with 17 bases in the middle. CDR3 nucleotide sequence: TGTGCCAGCAGTTACCGTGTGGCGTCCGAAGGTGGCTACACCTTC. It encodes CASSYRVASEGGYTF.

This clonotype appeared a few times. The CDR3 DNA follows: TGTGCCAGCAGCCAAGATTCAGGGAGATTCTCCTACGAGCAGTACTTC. Translated: CASSQDSGRFSYEQYF. This chain links TRBV3-1 with TRBJ2-7; tentatively, D is TRBD1 or TRBD2 (5 bases each). Germline CDR1 LGHDT, CDR2 YNNKEL (reference sequence). The CDR3 runs 16 residues. V lost 0 bases, J lost 0 bases, and 12 bases lay in between.

This clonotype was observed a handful of times. CDR3 residues: CASSWSRAYEQYF. In DNA, the CDR3 is TGTGCCAGCAGTTGGAGCAGGGCCTACGAGCAGTACTTC. J is TRBJ2-7 and V is TRBV12-3 or TRBV12-4; possible D gene TRBD1, 5 bases. The CDR3 extends over 13 amino acids. Trimming left V 4 bases short and J 2 bases short, with 9 bases between.

The rearrangement uses TRBV10-3 and TRBJ2-3; D gene uncertain. V shed 6 bases and J shed 1 base, with 8 bases lying between them. The CDR3 covers 13 residues. CDR1 ENHRY and CDR2 SYGVKD come from the germline V gene. CDR3 DNA: TGTGCCATCAGGGCAATCGGCACAGATACGCAGTATTTT. Its translation: CAIRAIGTDTQYF.

This clonotype showed up many times. The V call is TRBV2, the J call TRBJ2-1; D not resolved. The CDR3 extends over 13 amino acids. The V end was cut by 4 bases, the J end by 9 bases, with 13 bases between. CDR1 and CDR2 from the germline V gene are SNHLY and FYNNEI. CDR3 region: CASSAVWGPEQFF. The DNA for the CDR3 is TGTGCCAGCAGTGCGGTGTGGGGTCCTGAGCAGTTCTTC. Supplemented by reference TRBV2 and TRBJ2-1, the full variable domain reads EPEVTQTPSHQVTQMGQEVILRCVPISNHLYFYWYRQILGQKVEFLVSFYNNEISEKSEIFDDQFSVERPDGSNFTLKIRSTKLEDSAMYFCASSAVWGPEQFFGPGTRLTVL.

In this sample, this clonotype turned up a few times. V gene TRBV20-1 combines with J gene TRBJ2-3; D perhaps matches TRBD1 (5 bases). This CDR3 is built from 11 residues. CDR1 and CDR2 from the germline V gene are DFQATT and SNEGSKA (reference sequence). Trimming cost V 6 bases and J 6 bases, with 10 bases left between them. CDR3 DNA sequence: TGCAGTGCACCCCAGGGCGATACGCAGTATTTT. Its protein is CSAPQGDTQYF.

The V and J genes are TRBV6-1 and TRBJ2-2, with D possibly being TRBD1 (5 bases). The length of the CDR3 is 15 residues. The V end lost 0 bases, the J end lost 4 bases, and 9 bases lay between the germline ends. From germline, CDR1 is MNHNS and CDR2 SASEGT. The CDR3 reads CASSEAKGRTGELFF. CDR3 bases: TGTGCCAGCAGTGAAGCAAAGGGGCGCACCGGGGAGCTGTTTTTT.

This CDR3 reads CASSSRVGTEAFF. In DNA, the CDR3 is TGTGCCAGCAGTTCCAGGGTAGGAACTGAAGCTTTCTTT. The V call is TRBV6-5, the J call TRBJ1-1; D perhaps matches TRBD1 (5 bases). V dropped 4 bases and J dropped 5 bases, with 11 bases sitting between them. Per the germline V gene, CDR1 is MNHEY and CDR2 is SVGAGI. There are 13 residues in the CDR3.

This clonotype was observed a handful of times. The genes are TRBV12-5 and TRBJ1-5; D call uncertain. There are 13 residues in the CDR3. Germline CDR1 and CDR2: LGHNT and FRNRAP. The germline V and J ends were trimmed by 0 bases and 6 bases, with 6 bases remaining between them. The CDR3 spells CASGLVLGQPQHF. The CDR3, as DNA: TGTGCTAGTGGTTTGGTACTAGGTCAGCCCCAGCATTTT.

This clonotype was detected a few times. This chain joins TRBV14 and TRBJ2-5; perhaps TRBD2 as D (6 bases). The V and J ends lost 4 bases and 6 bases respectively, with 18 bases between them. The CDR3 is made up of 15 amino acids. From germline, CDR1 is SGHDN and CDR2 FVKESK. The CDR3, as DNA: TGTGCCAGCAGCCCAGGGACGTCGGGGGTAAAGACCCAGTACTTC. It specifies CASSPGTSGVKTQYF.

The chain uses TRBV5-1 and TRBJ2-2; TRBD1 aligns across 7 bases. The trim removed 4 bases at V and 6 bases at J, leaving 9 bases unmatched. The length of the CDR3 is 15 residues. Germline lookup yields CDR1 SGHRS and CDR2 YFSETQ. This CDR3 is CASSVTGQGAGELFF. The DNA of the CDR3 is TGCGCCAGCAGCGTAACAGGGCAGGGGGCCGGGGAGCTGTTTTTT.